One and the same sample provided the 5 T cell receptor beta chains below, sequenced in a study of OX40 agonist ivuxolimab in advanced cancers. TCRdb's copy holds only in-frame clones and misses some; the assay was immunoSEQ multiplex PCR. The sample contains some 35,000 clones, approximately 80% of which appear only once. Material: CD4+ or CD8+ T cells sorted from blood, obtained in a trial of the OX40 agonist ivuxolimab. The origin of the receptors is an adult with an advanced solid tumor such as melanoma, head and neck, liver or kidney cancer.

This clone was seen a few times. V gene TRBV9 combines with J gene TRBJ1-1; D is uncertain. CDR1 is SGDLS, CDR2 YYNGEE, per germline. The CDR3 loop spans 15 amino acids. The ends were cut back, 4 bases at V and 0 bases at J, with 13 bases in the middle. The CDR3 spells CASSPWENLNTEAFF. The CDR3 DNA reads as TGTGCCAGCAGCCCATGGGAAAACTTGAACACTGAAGCTTTCTTT. The full variable domain, in which reference TRBV9 and TRBJ1-1 provide the parts outside the CDR3, is DSGVTQTPKHLITATGQRVTLRCSPRSGDLSVYWYQQSLDQGLQFLIQYYNGEERAKGNILERFSAQQFPDLHSELNLSSLELGDSALYFCASSPWENLNTEAFFGQGTRLTVV.

The chain joins TRBV27 to TRBJ2-2; D might be TRBD1 or TRBD2, each matching 5 bases. Germline assignment: CDR1 MNHEY and CDR2 SMNVEV (reference sequence). The CDR3 consists of 14 residues. Deletions cut 7 bases from V and 0 bases from J, with 9 bases between. CDR3 sequence: CASKGSPNTGELFF. CDR3 bases: TGTGCCAGCAAGGGGAGCCCGAACACCGGGGAGCTGTTTTTT.

The genes are TRBV7-8 and TRBJ1-2, with D hard to call. The CDR3 length is 13 residues. Per germline, CDR1 SGHVS and CDR2 FQNEAQ. V lost 4 bases, J lost 2 bases, and 8 bases lay in between. This chain's CDR3 is CASSSGKNYGYTF. The CDR3 nucleotides read TGTGCCAGCAGCTCTGGAAAGAACTATGGCTACACCTTC.

The chain employs TRBV9 and TRBJ2-1, with no clear D. The CDR3 totals 12 residues. V lost 4 bases to trimming and J lost 8 bases, with 10 bases between them. Germline CDR1 and CDR2: SGDLS and YYNGEE. CDR3 region: CASSPHGDEQFF. CDR3 in DNA: TGTGCCAGCAGCCCTCACGGCGATGAGCAGTTCTTC.

The V and J genes are TRBV5-1 and TRBJ2-1, with 14 bases lining up with TRBD2. V was clipped by 1 base and J by 2 bases; unmatched bases: 5. The CDR3 is 18 amino acids. Germline V gives CDR1 SGHRS, CDR2 YFSETQ. CDR3 sequence: CASSLKGLAGGTYNEQFF. The CDR3 coding sequence is TGCGCCAGCAGCTTGAAAGGACTAGCGGGGGGAACCTACAATGAGCAGTTCTTC.